This TCR beta chain was retrieved from a study of human T cells and chemical hapten exposure. Study summary: TCR yields per sample varied mostly from small pooled library volume differences. Study-level findings and limits: No shift was seen in TCRs above 1 in 1000 frequency with DPC sensitization.

The library labeled individual cDNA molecules by adding unique molecular identifiers to them. TCRdb redid the calling of the RACE reads with MiXCR, one entry per CDR3 protein. The table has some 50,000 distinct CDR3 sequences, 3.5% to 4.5% seen once; the top ten hold 1.5% to 2%. The V gene's germline CDR1 is MDHEN and CDR2 SYDVKM. V lost 6 bases and J lost 9, with 15 bases in between. This CDR3 is built from 12 residues. In its sample, this clonotype was seen a few times. The antigen is not known. As for time point: healthy volunteer bleed at 2 weeks. Total RNA was isolated from whole blood that had not been fractionated.

Specimen: whole blood. This receptor was taken from a female donor in good health. Some clones in this sample may be carry-over from other donors' samples. V is TRBV28 and J is TRBJ2-7; perhaps TRBD1 as D (6 bases). This CDR3 is CASRVTGMGQYF. For the CDR3, the DNA is TGTGCCAGCAGGGTAACAGGGATGGGGCAGTACTTC.